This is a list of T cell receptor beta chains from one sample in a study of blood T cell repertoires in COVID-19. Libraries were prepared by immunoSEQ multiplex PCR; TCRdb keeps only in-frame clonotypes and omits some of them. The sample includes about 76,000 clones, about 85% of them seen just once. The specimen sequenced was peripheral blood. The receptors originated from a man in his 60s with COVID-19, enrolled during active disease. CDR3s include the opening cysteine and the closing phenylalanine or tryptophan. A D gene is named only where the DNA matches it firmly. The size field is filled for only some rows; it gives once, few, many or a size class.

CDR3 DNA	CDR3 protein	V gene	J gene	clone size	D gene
TGTGCCAGCAGCTCCGTAGGGGGACAGGAAAATGAAAAACTGTTTTTT	CASSSVGGQENEKLFF	TRBV7-4	TRBJ1-4	NA	TRBD1
TGTGCCAGCAGTGAACTCGGACAGGCCACCGAGCAGTACTTC	CASSELGQATEQYF	TRBV2	TRBJ2-7	NA	TRBD1
TGTGCCAGCAGGGGGGGGCAGGGGACCAACTACGAGCAGTACTTC	CASRGGQGTNYEQYF	TRBV2	TRBJ2-7	NA	NA
TGTGCCAGCAGTAGGGGAGGAGGCTACACCTTC	CASSRGGGYTF	TRBV2	TRBJ1-2	NA	NA
TGTGCCAGCAGTTTCCCAGGGGTCTATGGCTACACCTTC	CASSFPGVYGYTF	TRBV12-3/TRBV12-4	TRBJ1-2	NA	NA
TGTGCCAGTAGTATAGGACAGGGTTCTTGGACTGAAGCTTTCTTT	CASSIGQGSWTEAFF	TRBV19	TRBJ1-1	NA	TRBD1
TGTGCCAGCAGCAAATCCGGGACAGCGAATGAGCAGTTCTTC	CASSKSGTANEQFF	TRBV7-9	TRBJ2-1	NA	TRBD1
TGTGCCAGCAGTGACTCGGACAGTTTGAACACTGAAGCTTTCTTT	CASSDSDSLNTEAFF	TRBV2	TRBJ1-1	few	NA
TGTGCCAGCAGTTTACAGGGGGCTAGTAATCAGCCCCAGCATTTT	CASSLQGASNQPQHF	TRBV27	TRBJ1-5	once	TRBD1
TGTGCCAGCTCCCTAGCGGGAGGGTTGGATGAGCAGTTCTTC	CASSLAGGLDEQFF	TRBV4-2	TRBJ2-1	NA	TRBD2
TGTGCCAGCAGCATACACACAGGGGGCACTGAAGCTTTCTTT	CASSIHTGGTEAFF	TRBV9	TRBJ1-1	NA	TRBD1
TGTGCCAGCAGCCAAGAGGGGAAGGGGGTGGGAACCTTC	CASSQEGKGVGTF	TRBV3-1/TRBV3-2	TRBJ1-2	NA	NA